Below are 26 T cell receptor beta chains sequenced from a single sample in a study of blood T cells in healthy people across ages. Primed by a sample-barcoded 5' primer and a J-beta primer mix, a second PCR proceeded for roughly 7 to 12 cycles. TCRdb reprocessed the 5' RACE reads with MiXCR, giving one entry per CDR3 protein. Of roughly 800,000 distinct CDR3 sequences in the sample, about 55% were seen once. Sequenced: blood. The receptors were gathered from an elderly man in good health.

This clonotype was seen a handful of times. The V and J genes are TRBV6-6 and TRBJ1-5; TRBD1 might be the D (5 bases). The germline V and J ends were trimmed by 6 bases and 6 bases, with 18 bases remaining between them. Germline loops: CDR1 MNHNY, CDR2 SVGAGI (reference sequence). This CDR3 is built from 15 residues. This CDR3 reads CASSPGGGNTQPQHF. The CDR3 bases are TGTGCCAGCAGCCCCGGGGGGGGGAATACTCAGCCCCAGCATTTT.

J is TRBJ1-1 and V is TRBV20-1; D call uncertain. This CDR3 contains 16 residues. From germline, CDR1 is DFQATT and CDR2 SNEGSKA (reference sequence). The germline V and J ends were trimmed by 0 bases and 0 bases, with 14 bases remaining between them. The CDR3 region is CSAREPNGRVNTEAFF. CDR3 sequence (DNA): TGCAGTGCTAGAGAACCAAACGGACGGGTGAACACTGAAGCTTTCTTT.

This clonotype has at least ten counts. A much larger clone sits a single nucleotide away, making a read error possible. The J gene is TRBJ1-2, the V gene TRBV4-1; 10 nucleotides match TRBD1. CDR3 size: 14 residues. CDR1 is MGHRA and CDR2 is YSYEKL in the germline V gene. CDR3 nucleotide sequence: TGCGCCAGCAGCGCCTTGGGACAGGGGTATGACTACACCTTC. This translates into CASSALGQGYDYTF.

This chain links TRBV20-1 with TRBJ2-1; D is uncertain. V gave up 0 bases and J gave up 9 bases, with 12 bases separating them. Germline V gives CDR1 DFQATT, CDR2 SNEGSKA (reference sequence). The CDR3 has 13 amino acids. Written as DNA, the CDR3 is TGCAGTGCTAGAGATACGGCCAGAGGTGAGCAGTTCTTC. This gives the protein CSARDTARGEQFF.

In this sample, this clonotype turned up a few times. The chain joins TRBV20-1 to TRBJ2-3; the match to TRBD1 covers 7 bases. J lost 2 bases, V lost 5 bases, and 7 bases had no gene match. Per germline, CDR1 DFQATT and CDR2 SNEGSKA (reference sequence). CDR3 length: 14 amino acids. The CDR3, as DNA: TGCAGTGCTGAAGACAGGGCATTCACAGATACGCAGTATTTT. This sequence encodes CSAEDRAFTDTQYF.

In this sample, this clonotype turned up a few times. The V call is TRBV18, the J call TRBJ1-1, with D uncertain. The V gene's germline CDR1 is KGHSH and CDR2 LQKENI. Trimming left V 3 bases short and J 2 bases short, with 10 bases between. This CDR3 is 14 amino acids long. CDR3 sequence: CASSPGWVNTEAFF. DNA for the CDR3: TGTGCCAGCTCACCCGGGTGGGTTAACACTGAAGCTTTCTTT.

The chain couples TRBV27 to TRBJ2-7, with D unresolved. V was shortened by 5 bases and J by 2 bases, with 13 bases between the two germline ends. CDR3 length: 14 residues. Germline CDR1 is MNHEY and CDR2 is SMNVEV (reference sequence). The CDR3 sequence is CASSRHWSTYEQYF. DNA for the CDR3: TGTGCCAGCAGTAGACATTGGAGCACCTACGAGCAGTACTTC.

J is TRBJ2-6 and V is TRBV12-3 or TRBV12-4, with TRBD1 identical over 9 bases. CDR3 length: 21 amino acids. V was clipped by 6 bases and J by 0 bases; unmatched bases: 18. CDR3 nucleotide sequence: TGTGCCAGCAGCCGCCGTCGACAGGGGGTCCAAAAAAGCTCTGGGGCCAACGTCCTGACTTTC. This translates into CASSRRRQGVQKSSGANVLTF.

V and J are TRBV7-2 and TRBJ2-4; D is possibly TRBD2 (5 bases). The CDR3 consists of 18 residues. CDR1 SGHTA and CDR2 FQGNSA come from the germline V gene. V dropped 4 bases and J dropped 0 bases, with 19 bases sitting between them. The CDR3 DNA reads as TGTGCCAGCAGCTCCGAGTCCCGGGGTATTATAGCCAAAAACATTCAGTACTTC. It is translated as CASSSESRGIIAKNIQYF.

This clonotype was detected a few times. The J gene is TRBJ2-1, the V gene TRBV6-5; a weak D match, TRBD2 (6 bases). Germline-derived CDR1 and CDR2 are MNHEY and SVGAGI. Trimming removed 0 bases from V and 9 bases from J, with 18 bases in between. The CDR3 is 16 amino acids. The CDR3 spells CASSYSASAVLGEQFF. CDR3 in DNA: TGTGCCAGCAGTTACTCGGCTAGCGCCGTTTTGGGTGAGCAGTTCTTC.

This chain connects TRBV15 to TRBJ2-1, with a tentative D call TRBD2 (5 bases). The CDR3 runs to 16 residues. Trimming pared 0 bases from V and 9 bases from J, leaving 18 bases between. Germline V CDR1 and CDR2: LNHNV, YYDKDF (reference sequence). The CDR3 region is CATSREATGWAGEQFF. The CDR3 DNA reads as TGTGCCACCAGCAGAGAGGCGACCGGTTGGGCGGGTGAGCAGTTCTTC. Combining the CDR3 with reference TRBV15 and TRBJ2-1 gives the whole variable domain DAMVIQNPRYQVTQFGKPVTLSCSQTLNHNVMYWYQQKSSQAPKLLFHYYDKDFNNEADTPDNFQSRRPNTSFCFLDIRSPGLGDTAMYLCATSREATGWAGEQFFGPGTRLTVL.

The V and J genes are TRBV7-8 and TRBJ2-7; 7 bases fit TRBD1. Trimming took 1 base from V and 5 from J; bases not matched to a gene: 14. The CDR3 loop spans 17 amino acids. Per germline, CDR1 SGHVS and CDR2 FQNEAQ. DNA of the CDR3: TGTGCCAGCAGCTTAGGGAACCCGACAGGGCGGTTCGACGAGCAGTACTTC. Protein product: CASSLGNPTGRFDEQYF.

This clonotype appeared a few times. The V gene is TRBV29-1, the J gene TRBJ2-1; no reliable D call. Germline V gives CDR1 SQVTM, CDR2 ANQGSEA. V lost 6 bases, J lost 9 bases, and 12 bases lay in between. The CDR3 spans 11 residues. DNA of the CDR3: TGCAGCGTCCGAACGGCAGGTGAGCAGTTCTTC. This gives the protein CSVRTAGEQFF.

The chain links TRBV10-1 to TRBJ2-3, with 10 bases lining up with TRBD2. CDR1 WNHNN and CDR2 SYGVQD come from the germline V gene (reference sequence). With 5 bases clipped from V and 14 bases from J, the junction kept 13 bases outside the gene matches. This CDR3 is 14 amino acids long. The CDR3 nucleotides are TGCGCCAGCAGTCCTAGCGGGAGCGGTAGATACGCGTATTTT. Protein: CASSPSGSGRYAYF.

The chain combines TRBV12-3 or TRBV12-4 with TRBJ2-5; D is tentatively TRBD1 or TRBD2 (5 bases each). This CDR3 is built from 13 residues. V was shortened by 3 bases and J by 7 bases, with 12 bases between the two germline ends. The CDR3 reads CASSFFSGGTQYF. DNA of the CDR3: TGTGCCAGCAGTTTTTTTTCTGGGGGGACCCAGTACTTC.

This clonotype appeared a few times. The rearrangement uses TRBV7-3 and TRBJ1-1, with no clear D. The germline CDR1 and CDR2 sequences are SGHTA and FQGTGA. Between the trimmed V and J ends, which lost 3 bases and 3 bases, there was a span of 8 bases. CDR3 length: 13 amino acids. For the CDR3, the DNA is TGTGCCAGCAGCTTGACGGATTACACTGAAGCTTTCTTT. Translating it yields CASSLTDYTEAFF. The entire variable domain, with the rest obtained from reference TRBV7-3 and TRBJ1-1, is as follows: GAGVSQTPSNKVTEKGKYVELRCDPISGHTALYWYRQSLGQGPEFLIYFQGTGAADDSGLPNDRFFAVRPEGSVSTLKIQRTERGDSAVYLCASSLTDYTEAFFGQGTRLTVV.

The chain recombines TRBV24-1 with TRBJ2-5; D is tentatively TRBD1 or TRBD2 (6 bases each). The germline V and J ends were trimmed by 0 bases and 3 bases, with 16 bases remaining between them. Germline V gives CDR1 KGHDR, CDR2 SFDVKD. The CDR3 loop spans 17 amino acids. The CDR3 is CATSDLRQAGSEETQYF. The CDR3 DNA reads TGTGCCACCAGTGATTTGAGACAGGCGGGATCAGAAGAGACCCAGTACTTC.

V gene TRBV3-1 combines with J gene TRBJ1-2, with D perhaps matching TRBD1 (5 bases). The CDR3 is made up of 15 amino acids. Germline V lookup: CDR1 LGHDT, CDR2 YNNKEL (reference sequence). V lost 2 bases and J lost 7, with 17 bases in between. CDR3 residues: CASSQTPEGQSGYTF. Here the CDR3 DNA reads TGTGCCAGCAGCCAAACACCGGAGGGGCAGTCTGGCTACACCTTC.

The chain recombines TRBV5-3 with TRBJ2-1; 10 nucleotides align to TRBD2. TRBV5-3 is recorded as an ORF, its role being uncertain. With V trimmed by 0 bases and J by 0 bases, 9 bases remained unmatched. The length of the CDR3 is 19 residues. The CDR3 here is CARSLGLAGQSSSYNEQFF. Here the CDR3 DNA reads TGTGCCAGAAGCTTGGGACTAGCGGGCCAGAGCAGCTCCTACAATGAGCAGTTCTTC.

The chain is built from TRBV25-1 and TRBJ2-3; D uncertain. V was trimmed by 6 bases and J by 14 bases, leaving 24 bases between them. In germline, CDR1 is MGHDK, CDR2 SYGVNS. This CDR3 is 14 amino acids long. For the CDR3, the DNA is TGTGCCAGCAGGCCCCCAGAAGAGCACAGAGACGCGTATTTT. As protein: CASRPPEEHRDAYF.

This chain uses TRBV7-2 with TRBJ2-5, with 8 bases lining up with TRBD1. The CDR3 is 15 residues long. V lost 2 bases, J lost 4 bases, and 6 bases stayed unmatched. The germline V gene has CDR1 SGHTA and CDR2 FQGNSA. The CDR3 DNA is TGTGCCAGCAGCTTATCGGGACAGGAAAGAGAGACCCAGTACTTC. It yields the protein CASSLSGQERETQYF.

This clonotype has just a few counts. CDR3 in amino acids: CASSSTGNRYEQYF. The CDR3 coding sequence is TGTGCCAGCAGCTCGACAGGGAATAGGTACGAGCAGTACTTC. J is TRBJ2-7 and V is TRBV11-1, with TRBD1 identical over 7 bases. CDR3 length equals 14 residues. V was pared by 4 bases and J by 4 bases, with 7 bases of the junction left unmatched. The germline CDR1 and CDR2 sequences are SGHAT and FQDESV (reference sequence).

V usage is TRBV7-9 and J usage is TRBJ1-6, with a possible D match to TRBD1 (5 bases). Germline V gene sequence: CDR1 SEHNR, CDR2 FQNEAQ (reference sequence). The CDR3 spans 15 residues. Trimming cost V 4 bases and J 4 bases, with 11 bases left between them. The CDR3 nucleotides read TGTGCCAGCAGCTGGGGGACGGCATATAATTCACCCCTCCACTTT. Protein: CASSWGTAYNSPLHF. The complete variable domain, with remaining parts taken from reference TRBV7-9 and TRBJ1-6, reads DTGVSQNPRHKITKRGQNVTFRCDPISEHNRLYWYRQTLGQGPEFLTYFQNEAQLEKSRLLSDRFSAERPKGSFSTLEIQRTEQGDSAMYLCASSWGTAYNSPLHFGNGTRLTVT.

The rearrangement uses TRBV24-1 and TRBJ2-7, with 8 bases aligning to TRBD1. The germline V gene has CDR1 KGHDR and CDR2 SFDVKD. This CDR3 is 15 amino acids long. J lost 1 base, V lost 4 bases, and 5 bases had no gene match. DNA of the CDR3: TGTGCCACCAGTGACCCCCGGGACAGGTCCTACGAGCAGTACTTC. It codes for CATSDPRDRSYEQYF.

In regard to this clonotype: The germline gene is not matched at one end of the junction; a read error may be the cause. V and J are TRBV20-1 and TRBJ2-7, with D perhaps given as TRBD1 or TRBD2 (6 bases each). The CDR3 totals 15 residues. CDR1 DFQATT and CDR2 SNEGSKA come from the germline V gene (reference sequence). The CDR3 loop reads CRARDGRGVPYEQYF. The CDR3 DNA is TGCAGAGCTAGAGATGGAAGGGGGGTTCCCTACGAGCAGTACTTC.

This clonotype has only a few counts. This chain connects TRBV7-9 to TRBJ1-1; D unclear. V lost 5 bases, J lost 6 bases, and 13 bases lay in between. Germline CDR1 SEHNR, CDR2 FQNEAQ (reference sequence). This CDR3 has 13 amino acids. CDR3 sequence reads: CASSEDRTAEAFF. The CDR3 DNA follows: TGTGCCAGCAGCGAAGACCGGACCGCTGAAGCTTTCTTT. Variable domain in full (rest from reference TRBV7-9 and TRBJ1-1): DTGVSQNPRHKITKRGQNVTFRCDPISEHNRLYWYRQTLGQGPEFLTYFQNEAQLEKSRLLSDRFSAERPKGSFSTLEIQRTEQGDSAMYLCASSEDRTAEAFFGQGTRLTVV.